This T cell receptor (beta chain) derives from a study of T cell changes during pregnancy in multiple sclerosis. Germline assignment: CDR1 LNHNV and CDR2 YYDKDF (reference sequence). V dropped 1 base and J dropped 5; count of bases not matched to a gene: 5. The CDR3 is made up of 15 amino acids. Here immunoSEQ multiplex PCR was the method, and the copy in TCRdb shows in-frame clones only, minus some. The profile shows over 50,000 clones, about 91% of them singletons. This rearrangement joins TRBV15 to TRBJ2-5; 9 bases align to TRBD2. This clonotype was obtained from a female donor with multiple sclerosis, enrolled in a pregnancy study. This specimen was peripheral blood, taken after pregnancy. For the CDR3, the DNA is TGTGCCACCAGCAGAGTAGGACTAGCGACGGAGACCCAGTACTTC. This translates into CATSRVGLATETQYF.